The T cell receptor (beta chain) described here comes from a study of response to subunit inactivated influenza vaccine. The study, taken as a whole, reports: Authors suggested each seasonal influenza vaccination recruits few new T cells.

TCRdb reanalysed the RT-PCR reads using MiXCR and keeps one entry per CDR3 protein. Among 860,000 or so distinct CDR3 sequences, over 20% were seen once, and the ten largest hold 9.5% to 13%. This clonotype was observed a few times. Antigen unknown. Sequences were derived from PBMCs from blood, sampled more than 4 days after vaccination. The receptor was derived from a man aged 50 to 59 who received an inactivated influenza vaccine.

This CDR3 is CSARNLWGSGELFF. CDR3 DNA sequence: TGCAGTGCTAGGAACTTATGGGGGTCCGGGGAGCTGTTTTTT. The J gene is TRBJ2-2, the V gene TRBV20-1; D is possibly TRBD1 or TRBD2 (5 bases each). This CDR3 is built from 14 residues. CDR1 is DFQATT, CDR2 SNEGSKA, per germline (reference sequence). V was trimmed by 3 bases and J by 6 bases, leaving 14 bases between them.